A selection of T cell receptor beta chains follows, all from one sample in a study of molecular identifiers for immune sequencing clone quantification. TCRdb recomputed calls from the PCR reads with MiXCR, one row per CDR3 protein. This table holds approximately 500,000 distinct CDR3 sequences, 20% to 25% found once. Sequencing used naive CD8+ T cells from blood, with Jurkat cell RNA spiked in. These receptors were collected from a human donor in good health. Some libraries in this study had Jurkat cell RNA spiked in. CDR3s include the opening cysteine and the closing phenylalanine or tryptophan. Fields, in order: CDR3 DNA, CDR3 protein, clone size, J gene, D gene, V gene. The D gene is left open where the match is weak. Clone size appears in some rows only: once, few, many, or a class for an expanded clone.

TGTGCCAGCAGTTTAGTGGGGCCGCGGTACACCGGTGAGCAGTTCTTC,CASSLVGPRYTGEQFF,many,TRBJ2-1,NA,TRBV12-3/TRBV12-4
TGTGCCAGCAGCGTAGGTCAGGAGCAGTACTTC,CASSVGQEQYF,NA,TRBJ2-7,NA,TRBV9
TGTGCCAGCAGCCCAGCTAGCGGGGGACACACAGATACGCAGTATTTT,CASSPASGGHTDTQYF,many,TRBJ2-3,TRBD2,TRBV5-4
TGCAGTGCTAGAGACACAGCGCCAGGAGCAAATCAGCCCCAGCATTTT,CSARDTAPGANQPQHF,many,TRBJ1-5,NA,TRBV20-1
TGTGCCAGCAGCTTGGCGGGATCGGGCGAGCAGTACTTC,CASSLAGSGEQYF,many,TRBJ2-7,NA,TRBV7-2
TGTGCCAGCAGTTTCGGCGGCGGACCCATGGTTATTGAGCAGTTCTTC,CASSFGGGPMVIEQFF,few,TRBJ2-1,NA,TRBV6-5
TGTGCCAGCAGTGAGGGTCCGATGACGTCCTACGAGCAGTACTTC,CASSEGPMTSYEQYF,NA,TRBJ2-7,NA,TRBV2
TGTGCCACCAGTGATGGGACCAATCAGCCCCAGCATTTT,CATSDGTNQPQHF,many,TRBJ1-5,NA,TRBV24-1
TGTGCCAGCAGCTGGGACAGCTTGGAGCAGTTCTTC,CASSWDSLEQFF,few,TRBJ2-1,TRBD1,TRBV7-2
TGCAGTGCTAGAGTGCGGGAGATCGGCCCAGATACGCAGTATTTT,CSARVREIGPDTQYF,few,TRBJ2-3,TRBD2,TRBV20-1
TGTGCCAGCAGCTCTGCACGGCCCTCCCCGAAAGAGACCCAGTACTTC,CASSSARPSPKETQYF,many,TRBJ2-5,NA,TRBV7-9
TGCAGCGTTGAAGCCCGGGGCAGGGACTGGGAGACCCAGTACTTC,CSVEARGRDWETQYF,many,TRBJ2-5,NA,TRBV29-1
TGCGCCAGCAGCCAAGATGTCAGGGGCTCCTACGAGCAGTACTTC,CASSQDVRGSYEQYF,few,TRBJ2-7,NA,TRBV4-3
TGTGCCAGTAGTAACGGACCCGAACCCCAGCATTTT,CASSNGPEPQHF,many,TRBJ1-5,NA,TRBV19
TGTGCCAGCAGCGGAAGAGAGGGACAGGGTCATGGCTACACCTTC,CASSGREGQGHGYTF,few,TRBJ1-2,TRBD1,TRBV9
TGTGCCACGACAGGGGGCTGGGATGAAGCTTTCTTT,CATTGGWDEAFF,many,TRBJ1-1,TRBD1,TRBV25-1
TGTGCCAGCAGTTTGTTGGGGGACCAAGAGACCCAGTACTTC,CASSLLGDQETQYF,many,TRBJ2-5,NA,TRBV28
TGCAGTGCCAACGGCGGCAGCAATCAGCCCCAGCATTTT,CSANGGSNQPQHF,NA,TRBJ1-5,NA,TRBV20-1
TGTGCCAGCAGTACGGGACAGATCTCTGGGGCCAACGTCCTGACTTTC,CASSTGQISGANVLTF,NA,TRBJ2-6,TRBD1,TRBV6-5
TGTGCCAGTAGTATGGGGGGGGGCGGTACCTACGAGCAGTACTTC,CASSMGGGGTYEQYF,few,TRBJ2-7,NA,TRBV19
TGTGCCAGCAGCTTAGTACAGGGGAACACTGAAGCTTTCTTT,CASSLVQGNTEAFF,many,TRBJ1-1,NA,TRBV7-9
TGCGCCAGCAGCCTAAGCCGAGCGGGAGTAGATGAGCAGCTCTTC,CASSLSRAGVDEQLF,NA,TRBJ2-1,TRBD2,TRBV4-3
TGTGCCAGCAGCCCACCATCCCACTACGAGCAGTACTTC,CASSPPSHYEQYF,many,TRBJ2-7,NA,TRBV7-2
TGCGCCAGCAGCCAAAACCCTGGGGGATCTAGCACAGATACGCAGTATTTT,CASSQNPGGSSTDTQYF,NA,TRBJ2-3,NA,TRBV4-1
TGTGCCACCAGTGATCGGGGGGAGTCCCACGAGCAGTACTTC,CATSDRGESHEQYF,few,TRBJ2-7,TRBD2,TRBV24-1
TGTGCCAGCAGCTTGGGGACAGGGGGCAGCTATGGCTACACCTTC,CASSLGTGGSYGYTF,NA,TRBJ1-2,TRBD1,TRBV5-4
TGTGCCAGCAGCTTAATTCCCCTCCAGCTAGCGCGCGAGCAGTACTTC,CASSLIPLQLAREQYF,NA,TRBJ2-7,NA,TRBV11-2
TGTGCCAGCAGCTATGGATGGGGACTCAGCTCCTACAATGAGCAGTTCTTC,CASSYGWGLSSYNEQFF,many,TRBJ2-1,NA,TRBV11-2
TGTGCCAGCAGCTCGGCGGACAGCCCCAATCAGCCCCAGCATTTT,CASSSADSPNQPQHF,many,TRBJ1-5,NA,TRBV7-9
TGTGCCAGTAGTATGGACAGGGGATCTTTGGACTTCTTT,CASSMDRGSLDFF,NA,TRBJ1-1,TRBD1,TRBV19
TGTGCCAGTAGTTGGTTGAACACTGAAGCTTTCTTT,CASSWLNTEAFF,NA,TRBJ1-1,NA,TRBV19
TGTGCCAGCAGTGTACACATAGCCAAAAACATTCAGTACTTC,CASSVHIAKNIQYF,many,TRBJ2-4,NA,TRBV12-3/TRBV12-4
TGTGCCAGTCTCAGGGGCGCGGGAGAGGGCGAGACCCAGTACTTC,CASLRGAGEGETQYF,few,TRBJ2-5,NA,TRBV2
TGTGCCAGCAGCTTAAACCCGTGGCAGGGGGGCTACGAGCAGTTCTTC,CASSLNPWQGGYEQFF,NA,TRBJ2-1,NA,TRBV7-9
TGCGCCAGCAGCCGCCACGAGGCAGCGAACACTGAAGCTTTCTTT,CASSRHEAANTEAFF,NA,TRBJ1-1,NA,TRBV4-3
TGTGCCAGCACCCGGACAGGGGGTTTAGGAGAGACCCAGTACTTC,CASTRTGGLGETQYF,NA,TRBJ2-5,TRBD1,TRBV6-5
TGTGCCAGCGGGACGGGACCCACAGGTCTACATTGGGACACTGAAGCTTTCTTT,CASGTGPTGLHWDTEAFF,NA,TRBJ1-1,NA,TRBV5-6
TGTGCCAGCAGTTTAATCTTTTCCACAGATACGCAGTATTTT,CASSLIFSTDTQYF,many,TRBJ2-3,NA,TRBV27
TGTGCCACCAGTGATTTGGTTCCGGACAGAACCCGCACAGATACGCAGTATTTT,CATSDLVPDRTRTDTQYF,many,TRBJ2-3,NA,TRBV24-1
TGCAGTGCTAGCATGGGGCTGAACACCGGGGAGCTGTTTTTT,CSASMGLNTGELFF,many,TRBJ2-2,NA,TRBV20-1
TGTGCCATCAGTGAGGAACGGGGACAGGGTTACGAGCAGTACTTC,CAISEERGQGYEQYF,NA,TRBJ2-7,TRBD1,TRBV10-3
TGTGCCAGCAGAGGTAGCGGGGGCACATCCTACGAGCAGTACTTC,CASRGSGGTSYEQYF,NA,TRBJ2-7,TRBD2,TRBV6-2/TRBV6-3
TGCGCCAGCAGCTTGGACGCTAGCGGGAGCCCCTACGAGCAGTACTTC,CASSLDASGSPYEQYF,many,TRBJ2-7,TRBD2,TRBV5-1
TGTGCCATCAGCGTGAGTGGTTCTGGGGCCAACGTCCTGACTTTC,CAISVSGSGANVLTF,NA,TRBJ2-6,NA,TRBV9
TGCGCCAGCAGCCAAAACACAGGGGCCTACGAGCAGTACTTC,CASSQNTGAYEQYF,few,TRBJ2-7,TRBD1,TRBV4-3
TGTGCCAGCAGCCAGACTAGGCATGAGCAGTTCTTC,CASSQTRHEQFF,NA,TRBJ2-1,NA,TRBV3-1
TGCAGTGCTAGGGGAAGCGGGGGGGCCTCAGATACGCAGTATTTT,CSARGSGGASDTQYF,many,TRBJ2-3,TRBD2,TRBV20-1
TGTGCCAGCAGCACGAGTTGGGGTGCCTACGAGCAGTGCTTC,CASSTSWGAYEQCF,NA,TRBJ2-7,NA,TRBV7-6
TGTGCCAGCAGTTTTGTTGCCTCTGGGGCCAACGTCCTGACTTTC,CASSFVASGANVLTF,many,TRBJ2-6,NA,TRBV27
TGTGCCGGACACCGACAGGTTGGTTCTGAAGCTTTCTTT,CAGHRQVGSEAFF,many,TRBJ1-1,NA,TRBV30
TGTGCCAGCAGCAACCGGGACAGGGGGATCGCGAATGAAAAACTGTTTTTT,CASSNRDRGIANEKLFF,few,TRBJ1-4,TRBD1,TRBV7-9
TGTGCCAGTAGTCTGCTGGCCCTAAGCAATCAGCCCCAGCATTTT,CASSLLALSNQPQHF,NA,TRBJ1-5,NA,TRBV19